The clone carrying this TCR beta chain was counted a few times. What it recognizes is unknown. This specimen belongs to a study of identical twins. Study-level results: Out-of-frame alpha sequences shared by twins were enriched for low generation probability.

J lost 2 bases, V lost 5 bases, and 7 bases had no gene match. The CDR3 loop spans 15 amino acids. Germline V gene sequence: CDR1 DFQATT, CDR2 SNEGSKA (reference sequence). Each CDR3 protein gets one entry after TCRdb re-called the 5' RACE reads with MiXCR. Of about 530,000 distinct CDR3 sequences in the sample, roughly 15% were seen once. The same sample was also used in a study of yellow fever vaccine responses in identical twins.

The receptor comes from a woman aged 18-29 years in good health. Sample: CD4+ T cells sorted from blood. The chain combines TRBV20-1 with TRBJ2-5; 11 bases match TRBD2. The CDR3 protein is CSAFPGLAAQETQYF. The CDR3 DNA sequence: TGCAGTGCTTTCCCGGGACTAGCGGCGCAAGAGACCCAGTACTTC.